Listed below are T cell receptor beta chains from one sample, sequenced in a study of cytomegalovirus exposure and HLA in healthy donors. Repertoires were generated with immunoSEQ multiplex PCR, while TCRdb's copy carries only in-frame clones and drops some. This sample has approximately 180,000 clones; just under 90% occur once, and the top ten carry roughly 1.4%. Sequencing used PBMCs. All receptors derive from a woman aged 25 to 39 in good health and CMV-seronegative. The CDR3 runs from the conserved cysteine through the conserved F or W. D genes are given only for firm matches. Clone sizes are given selectively: once, few, many, or a class where the clone is expanded.

TRBV9	TRBJ1-6	-	once	TGTGCCAGCAGCGTAGGGCGGGAGGGGCATTCACCCCTCCACTTT	CASSVGREGHSPLHF
TRBV5-4	TRBJ2-2	TRBD1	few	TGTGCCAGCAGCGCTGTGGGACAGGGGGCTATCTCCGGGGAGCTGTTTTTT	CASSAVGQGAISGELFF
TRBV2	TRBJ1-6	TRBD1	-	TGTGCCAGCAGCGACGCACTCGGACAGGGAGGAAAGTATAATTCACCCCTCCACTTT	CASSDALGQGGKYNSPLHF
TRBV6-5	TRBJ2-5	TRBD2	-	TGTGCCAGCAGTTGGGGACTAGCGGGACGAGAGACCCAGTACTTC	CASSWGLAGRETQYF
TRBV2	TRBJ1-1	TRBD1	once	TGTGCCAGCAGGGCTTCTAGGACAGGGTGGACTGAAGCTTTCTTT	CASRASRTGWTEAFF
TRBV10-1	TRBJ2-3	-	-	TGCGCCAGCAGTGAGTCTGTACCGGGACATACGACAGATACGCAGTATTTT	CASSESVPGHTTDTQYF
TRBV5-8	TRBJ1-2	-	few	TGTGCCAGCAGCTTGTCAGGGGCTAACTATGGCTACACCTTC	CASSLSGANYGYTF
TRBV2	TRBJ1-5	-	-	TGTGCCAGCAGTGACGGGAGGGGGGTGTATCAGCCCCAGCATTTT	CASSDGRGVYQPQHF
TRBV5-4	TRBJ2-2	-	-	TGTGCCAGCAGCTTGGGGGTGGCAGGGTCGATCGGGGAGCTGTTTTTT	CASSLGVAGSIGELFF
TRBV4-1	TRBJ1-2	-	once	TGCGCCAGCAGCCAAGAATCGGGGACTAACTATGGCTACACCTTC	CASSQESGTNYGYTF
TRBV7-9	TRBJ2-1	TRBD2	-	TGTGCCAGCAGCCCTACTACGGGACTAGCGGGGGGGCCGGACAATGAGCAGTTCTTC	CASSPTTGLAGGPDNEQFF
TRBV19	TRBJ2-1	TRBD1	-	TGTGCCATCTCCAGGGGTTTACGACAGGGTTTCGCTGAGCAGTTCTTC	CAISRGLRQGFAEQFF
TRBV27	TRBJ1-2	TRBD1	-	TGTGCCAGCAGTGCCACGGGACAGTTCTATGGCTACACCTTC	CASSATGQFYGYTF
TRBV7-9	TRBJ1-1	-	few	TGTGCCAGCAGCCTAGGACAGACGAACACTGAAGCTTTCTTT	CASSLGQTNTEAFF
TRBV7-2	TRBJ2-2	-	-	TGTGCCAGCAGCTACTCCGGCGGCACCCCCGGGGAGCTGTTTTTT	CASSYSGGTPGELFF
TRBV4-3	TRBJ2-3	TRBD2	-	TGCGCCAGCAGCCAAGGTAAACTAGCGGGGACTGTTTCGGACACAGATACGCAGTATTTT	CASSQGKLAGTVSDTDTQYF
TRBV7-2	TRBJ2-1	TRBD1	-	TGTGCCAGCACCCCGGACAGGGGGCCCTACAATGAGCAGTTCTTC	CASTPDRGPYNEQFF
TRBV7-8	TRBJ1-2	TRBD1	-	TGTGCCAGCAGCACCAATAGAAAAGGACAGGAATCGAGTGGCTACACCTTC	CASSTNRKGQESSGYTF
TRBV4-1	TRBJ2-3	TRBD1	-	TGCGCCAGCAGCCACACAGGGGAGACGCAGTATTTT	CASSHTGETQYF
TRBV15	TRBJ1-1	TRBD1	-	TGTGCCACCAGGGATCAGGGGGCGCGAAGTCGTGAAGCTTTCTTT	CATRDQGARSREAFF
TRBV6-5	TRBJ1-5	TRBD1	-	TGTGCCAGCAGTTACAATACAGGGGCCAATCAGCCCCAGCATTTT	CASSYNTGANQPQHF
TRBV4-1	TRBJ2-7	-	-	TGCGCCAGCAGCCAACTGGCAGGGATATACGAGCAGTACTTC	CASSQLAGIYEQYF
TRBV2	TRBJ1-1	-	-	TGTGCCAGCAGTGAGGGGGGAGGACTAGTGGAAGCTTTCTTT	CASSEGGGLVEAFF
TRBV4-2	TRBJ2-1	TRBD2	-	TGTGCCAGCAGCCCCCGAGGGAGCGGGGGTTACAATGAGCAGTTCTTC	CASSPRGSGGYNEQFF
TRBV6-1	TRBJ2-7	TRBD2	-	TGTGCCAGCAGTCCCGGACTAGCGCTCGAGCAGTACTTC	CASSPGLALEQYF
TRBV9	TRBJ2-7	TRBD1	-	TGTGCCAGCAGCGTACCCTGGGACAGCGAAACCTCCTACGAGCAGTACTTC	CASSVPWDSETSYEQYF
TRBV6-5	TRBJ2-7	TRBD1	-	TGTGCCAGCAGTCTGACAGGGACCCCCTACGAGCAGTACTTC	CASSLTGTPYEQYF
TRBV11-3	TRBJ2-7	-	-	TGTGCCAGCAGCTTAACCTACTACGAGCAGTACTTC	CASSLTYYEQYF
TRBV5-1	TRBJ2-7	-	-	TGCGCCAGCAGCTTGGTAGGGGGACCGGGTGCCTACGAGCAGTACTTC	CASSLVGGPGAYEQYF
TRBV4-1	TRBJ2-1	-	-	TGCGCCAGCAGCCAAGGCCCTTTGCGGAGAACCTACAATGAGCAGTTCTTC	CASSQGPLRRTYNEQFF
TRBV6-5	TRBJ1-6	-	few	TGTGCCAGCAACCCCGGCGGGGGTTCACCCCTCCACTTT	CASNPGGGSPLHF
TRBV7-9	TRBJ2-7	TRBD1	-	TGTGCCAGCAGCTTGGGACAGGGGTTCTCCCCATTTTCCTACGAGCAGTACTTC	CASSLGQGFSPFSYEQYF
TRBV2	TRBJ1-5	TRBD1	-	TGTGCCAGCAGTGTACAGGGGAGCAATCAGCCCCAGCATTTT	CASSVQGSNQPQHF
TRBV15	TRBJ2-3	TRBD2	-	TGTGCCACCAGCCCAAGGCGACTAGCGGGGACAGATACGCAGTATTTT	CATSPRRLAGTDTQYF
TRBV5-1	TRBJ2-6	TRBD1	few	TGCGCCAGCAGCTCGGGGACAGGGTATTCTGGGGCCAACGTCCTGACTTTC	CASSSGTGYSGANVLTF
TRBV7-2	TRBJ2-1	TRBD1	-	TGTGCCAGCAGCGGGGGACAGGGGCGGTACAATGAGCAGTTCTTC	CASSGGQGRYNEQFF
TRBV12-5	TRBJ1-2	-	few	TGTGCTAGTGGTTTTTTCCCGGTTGGGGCGGATGGCTACACCTTC	CASGFFPVGADGYTF
TRBV10-2	TRBJ2-5	TRBD2	-	TGCGCCAGCAGTGGACGACTAGCGCAAGAGACCCAGTACTTC	CASSGRLAQETQYF
TRBV4-2	TRBJ2-1	-	-	TGTGCCAGCAGCCAGGACCAAACTAGTGAGCAGTTCTTC	CASSQDQTSEQFF
TRBV5-1	TRBJ1-2	TRBD1	-	TGCGCCAGCAGCTCCGGGACAGGGTTAGGCTATGGCTACACCTTC	CASSSGTGLGYGYTF
TRBV5-1	TRBJ2-7	TRBD1	-	TGCGCCAGCAGCGTCGATCCGTCCGGGACAGCCTCCTACGAGCAGTACTTC	CASSVDPSGTASYEQYF
TRBV9	TRBJ2-3	-	-	TGTGCCAGCAGCGTAGGAGGACAAGGAGATACGCAGTATTTT	CASSVGGQGDTQYF